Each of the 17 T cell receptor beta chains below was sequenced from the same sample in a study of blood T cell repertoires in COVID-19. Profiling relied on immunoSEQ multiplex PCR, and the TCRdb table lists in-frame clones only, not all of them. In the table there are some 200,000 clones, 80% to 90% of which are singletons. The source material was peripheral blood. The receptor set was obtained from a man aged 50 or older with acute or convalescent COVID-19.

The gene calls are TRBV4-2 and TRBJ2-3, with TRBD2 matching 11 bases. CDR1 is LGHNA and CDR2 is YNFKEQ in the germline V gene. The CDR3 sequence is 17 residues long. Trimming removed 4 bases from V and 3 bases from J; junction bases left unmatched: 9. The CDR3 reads CASSRGGSGGGTDTQYF. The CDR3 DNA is TGTGCCAGCAGCCGGGGCGGTAGCGGGGGGGGAACAGATACGCAGTATTTT.

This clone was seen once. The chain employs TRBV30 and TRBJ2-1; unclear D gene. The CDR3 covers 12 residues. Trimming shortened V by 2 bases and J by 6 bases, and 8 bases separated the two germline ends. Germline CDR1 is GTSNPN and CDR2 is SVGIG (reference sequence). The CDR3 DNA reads TGTGCCTGGAGTAGGCAGCGCAATGAGCAGTTCTTC. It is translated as CAWSRQRNEQFF.

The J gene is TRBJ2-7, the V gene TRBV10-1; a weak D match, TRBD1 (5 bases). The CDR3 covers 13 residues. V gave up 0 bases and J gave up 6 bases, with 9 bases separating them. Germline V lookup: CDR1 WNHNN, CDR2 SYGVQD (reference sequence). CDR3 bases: TGCGCCAGCAGTGAGTCGTTAGGGGCCGAGCAGTACTTC. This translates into CASSESLGAEQYF.

CDR3 sequence (DNA): TGTGCCAGCAGTCTAAGACAGGGCTCTAATCAGCCCCAGCATTTT. Translation: CASSLRQGSNQPQHF. V and J are TRBV6-2 or TRBV6-3 and TRBJ1-5; 7 positions agree with TRBD1. The germline CDR1 and CDR2 sequences are MNHEY and SVGEGT. V lost 5 bases, J lost 4 bases, and 8 bases stayed unmatched. This CDR3 has 15 amino acids.

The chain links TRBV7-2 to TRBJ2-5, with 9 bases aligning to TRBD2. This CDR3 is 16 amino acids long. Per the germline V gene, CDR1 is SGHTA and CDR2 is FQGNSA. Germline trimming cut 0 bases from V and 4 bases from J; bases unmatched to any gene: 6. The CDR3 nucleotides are TGTGCCAGCAGCTTAGCTGGCGGGGGGGCCTCAGAGACCCAGTACTTC. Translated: CASSLAGGGASETQYF.

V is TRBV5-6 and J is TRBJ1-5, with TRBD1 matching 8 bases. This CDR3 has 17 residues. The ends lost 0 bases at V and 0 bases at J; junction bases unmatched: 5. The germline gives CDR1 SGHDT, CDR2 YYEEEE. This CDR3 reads CASSLAGGSPSNQPQHF. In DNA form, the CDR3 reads TGTGCCAGCAGCTTGGCAGGGGGCTCCCCTAGCAATCAGCCCCAGCATTTT.

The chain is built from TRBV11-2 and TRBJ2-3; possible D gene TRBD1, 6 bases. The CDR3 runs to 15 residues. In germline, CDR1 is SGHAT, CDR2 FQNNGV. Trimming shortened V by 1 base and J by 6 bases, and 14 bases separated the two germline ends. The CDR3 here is CASSLVQGPSDTQYF. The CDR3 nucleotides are TGTGCCAGCAGCTTAGTGCAGGGGCCCTCCGATACGCAGTATTTT.

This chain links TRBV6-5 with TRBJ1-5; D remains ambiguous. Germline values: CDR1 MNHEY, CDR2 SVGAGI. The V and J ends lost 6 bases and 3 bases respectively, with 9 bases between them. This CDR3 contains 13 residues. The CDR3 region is CASSSQLNQPQHF. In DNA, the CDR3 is TGTGCCAGCAGCTCACAGCTCAATCAGCCCCAGCATTTT.

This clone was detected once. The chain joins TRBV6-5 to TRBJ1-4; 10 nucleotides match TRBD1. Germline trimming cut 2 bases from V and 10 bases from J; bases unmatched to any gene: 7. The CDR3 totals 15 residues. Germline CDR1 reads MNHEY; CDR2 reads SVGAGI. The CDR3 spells CASSYAGTGAGKLFF. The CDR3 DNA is TGTGCCAGCAGTTACGCCGGGACAGGGGCCGGAAAACTGTTTTTT.

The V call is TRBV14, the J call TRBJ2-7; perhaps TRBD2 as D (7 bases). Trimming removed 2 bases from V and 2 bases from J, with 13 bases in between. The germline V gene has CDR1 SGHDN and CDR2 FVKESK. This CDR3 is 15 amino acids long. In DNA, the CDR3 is TGTGCCAGCAGCCAATTGAGGGGGGGTGCCTACGAGCAGTACTTC. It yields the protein CASSQLRGGAYEQYF. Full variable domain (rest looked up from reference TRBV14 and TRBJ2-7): EAGVTQFPSHSVIEKGQTVTLRCDPISGHDNLYWYRRVMGKEIKFLLHFVKESKQDESGMPNNRFLAERTGGTYSTLKVQPAELEDSGVYFCASSQLRGGAYEQYFGPGTRLTVT.

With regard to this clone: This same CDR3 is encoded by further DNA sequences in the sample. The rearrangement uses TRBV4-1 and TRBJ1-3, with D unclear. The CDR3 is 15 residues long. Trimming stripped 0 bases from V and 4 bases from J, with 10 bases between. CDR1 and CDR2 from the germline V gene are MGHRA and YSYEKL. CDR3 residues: CASSQDPRGGNTIYF. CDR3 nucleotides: TGCGCCAGCAGCCAAGATCCGCGGGGAGGAAACACCATATATTTT.

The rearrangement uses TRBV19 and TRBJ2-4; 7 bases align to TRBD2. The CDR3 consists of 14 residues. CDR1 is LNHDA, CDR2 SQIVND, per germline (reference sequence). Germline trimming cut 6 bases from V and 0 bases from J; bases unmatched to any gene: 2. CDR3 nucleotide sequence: TGTGCCAGTAGGGGGGGGACAGCCAAAAACATTCAGTACTTC. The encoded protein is CASRGGTAKNIQYF.

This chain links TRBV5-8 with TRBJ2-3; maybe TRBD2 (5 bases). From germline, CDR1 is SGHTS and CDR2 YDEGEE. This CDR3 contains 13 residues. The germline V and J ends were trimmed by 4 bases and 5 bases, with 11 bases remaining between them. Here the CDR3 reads CASSLLAGDTQYF. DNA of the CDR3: TGTGCCAGCAGCCTGCTAGCTGGAGATACGCAGTATTTT.

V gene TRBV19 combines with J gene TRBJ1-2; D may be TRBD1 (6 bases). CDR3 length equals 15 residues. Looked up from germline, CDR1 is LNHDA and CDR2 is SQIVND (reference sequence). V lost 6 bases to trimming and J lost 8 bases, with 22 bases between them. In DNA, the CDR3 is TGTGCCAGTAGCTACGACATGGACAGCTCGGAAGGCTACACCTTC. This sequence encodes CASSYDMDSSEGYTF.

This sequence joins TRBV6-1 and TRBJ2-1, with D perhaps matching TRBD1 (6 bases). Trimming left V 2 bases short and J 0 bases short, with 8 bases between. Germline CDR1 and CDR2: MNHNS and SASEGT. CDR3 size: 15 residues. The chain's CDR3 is CASSELGASYNEQFF. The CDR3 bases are TGTGCCAGCAGTGAATTGGGGGCCTCCTACAATGAGCAGTTCTTC.

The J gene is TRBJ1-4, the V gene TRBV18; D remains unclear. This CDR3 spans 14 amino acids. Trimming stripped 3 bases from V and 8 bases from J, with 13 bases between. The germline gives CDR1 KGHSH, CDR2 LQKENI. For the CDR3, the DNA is TGTGCCAGCTCACCCGGACCCGCGGGGGAAAAACTGTTTTTT. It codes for CASSPGPAGEKLFF.

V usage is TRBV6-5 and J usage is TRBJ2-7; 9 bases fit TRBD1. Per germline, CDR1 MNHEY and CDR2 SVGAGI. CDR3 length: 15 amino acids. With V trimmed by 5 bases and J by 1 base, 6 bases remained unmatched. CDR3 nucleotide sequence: TGTGCCAGCAGTCTCTCCGGGACAGGGTCCTACGAGCAGTACTTC. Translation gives CASSLSGTGSYEQYF.